The entry below describes one T cell receptor beta chain. Seattle patient enrollment occurred during active infection, with longitudinal follow-up thereafter. The data derive from a study of blood T cell repertoires in COVID-19. Sequencing used immunoSEQ multiplex PCR; TCRdb keeps in-frame clones, though not all of them. The sample lists around 210,000 clones, about 88% occurring once. The V gene's germline CDR1 is SGHDN and CDR2 FVKESK. The CDR3 covers 14 residues. Deletions cut 1 base from V and 4 bases from J, with 9 bases between. This TCR derives from a man aged 45-65 years with COVID-19, enrolled during active disease. The source material was peripheral blood. This chain connects TRBV14 to TRBJ2-3; weak D call: TRBD2 (5 bases). This CDR3 reads CASSQGGPSDTQYF. The CDR3 DNA reads as TGTGCCAGCAGCCAAGGAGGGCCTTCAGATACGCAGTATTTT.